A selection of T cell receptor beta chains follows, all from one sample in a study of OX40 agonist ivuxolimab in advanced cancers. TCRdb's table, derived via immunoSEQ multiplex PCR, lists solely in-frame clones and lacks some. There are 60,000 or so clones in the sample; about nine tenths occur only once, and 4.5% to 6% lies in the top ten. Sequences were derived from CD4+ or CD8+ T cells sorted from blood, sampled in a trial of the OX40 agonist ivuxolimab. All receptors come from an adult with an advanced solid tumor such as melanoma, head and neck, liver or kidney cancer. The CDR3 runs from the conserved cysteine through the conserved F or W. D genes are given only for firm matches. The size field is filled for only some rows; it gives once, few, many or a size class.

-,16,TRBV5-1,TRBJ2-7,few,TGCGCCAGCAGCTTAGCCGGGGGTGGTTCCGCCTACGAGCAGTACTTC,CASSLAGGGSAYEQYF
-,12,TRBV28,TRBJ2-5,-,TGTGCCAGCAGTTTGATCCAAGAGACCCAGTACTTC,CASSLIQETQYF
TRBD1,16,TRBV2,TRBJ2-6,-,TGTGCCGGATCCCGGGACAGGAACTCTGGGGCCAACGTCCTGACTTTC,CAGSRDRNSGANVLTF
TRBD2,18,TRBV7-9,TRBJ2-7,-,TGTGCCAGCAGCTTTTGGATACGGGGAGGGCCGGAGGATCTCGAGCAGTACTTC,CASSFWIRGGPEDLEQYF
TRBD2,13,TRBV29-1,TRBJ2-7,-,TGCAGCGTTGGGGTTAGCGGGAGTTACGAGCAGTACTTC,CSVGVSGSYEQYF
-,13,TRBV6-6,TRBJ2-6,-,TGTGCCAGCAGCCGCGACACATTCAACGTCCTGACTTTC,CASSRDTFNVLTF
-,14,TRBV5-1,TRBJ2-3,-,TGCGCCAGCAGCTCCGGGACTCTCACAGATACGCAGTATTTT,CASSSGTLTDTQYF
-,15,TRBV27,TRBJ1-1,once,TGTGCCAGCAGTAAGACAGATAGGACGAACACTGAAGCTTTCTTT,CASSKTDRTNTEAFF
-,13,TRBV7-8,TRBJ2-1,-,TGTGCCAGCAGCCTGGGACCGAACAATGAGCAGTTCTTC,CASSLGPNNEQFF
-,15,TRBV2,TRBJ1-2,-,TGTGCCAGCAGTGAGACGGGAAATGGTAACTATGGCTACACCTTC,CASSETGNGNYGYTF
-,14,TRBV5-1,TRBJ2-6,-,TGCGCCAGCAGCTCCCAGTCGGGGGCCAACGTCCTGACTTTC,CASSSQSGANVLTF
-,12,TRBV27,TRBJ1-5,-,TGTGCCAGCAGTTCGGCCAATCAGCCCCAGCATTTT,CASSSANQPQHF
-,15,TRBV2,TRBJ1-1,-,TGTGCCAGCAGACACAGGGCGGGGGGCGAACTTGAAGCTTTCTTT,CASRHRAGGELEAFF
-,12,TRBV2,TRBJ2-3,-,TGTGCCAGCAGGACTAGCACAGATACGCAGTATTTT,CASRTSTDTQYF
TRBD2,14,TRBV7-9,TRBJ2-5,-,TGTGCCAGCAGCATAGGGACTAGCAAAGAGACCCAGTACTTC,CASSIGTSKETQYF
-,13,TRBV28,TRBJ1-2,-,TGTGCCAGCAGTTTGGGGCCCGGGGGTGGCTACACCTTC,CASSLGPGGGYTF
-,16,TRBV18,TRBJ2-1,-,TGTGCCAGCTCACCCCTAGCAAGTTCGCCCTACAATGAGCAGTTCTTC,CASSPLASSPYNEQFF
-,13,TRBV10-3,TRBJ2-2,once,TGTGCCATCAGTGGGGTGGGCACCGGGGAGCTGTTTTTT,CAISGVGTGELFF
-,13,TRBV29-1,TRBJ2-7,-,TGCAGCGTTGTCCCAGATACCATCTACGAGCAGTACTTC,CSVVPDTIYEQYF
-,16,TRBV6-5,TRBJ2-1,-,TGTGCCAGCAGTTACGGGACTCTCGCCGGTGAAAATGAGCAGTTCTTC,CASSYGTLAGENEQFF
TRBD1,14,TRBV30,TRBJ2-7,-,TGTGCCTGGAAAATGACAGGGAGCTCCTACGAGCAGTACTTC,CAWKMTGSSYEQYF
TRBD1,15,TRBV6-1,TRBJ1-2,-,TGTGCCAGCAGTGAATACCAGGGGGCGATCTATGGCTACACCTTC,CASSEYQGAIYGYTF
-,15,TRBV7-2,TRBJ2-7,-,TGTGCCAGCAGCTTATCGTTGGGACAAAACTACGAGCAGTACTTC,CASSLSLGQNYEQYF
-,14,TRBV6-5,TRBJ2-3,-,TGTGCCAGCAGTTACGGGGGTAAAGTAGATACGCAGTATTTT,CASSYGGKVDTQYF
-,12,TRBV5-1,TRBJ1-6,-,TGCGCCAGCGGCGGAGATAATTCACCCCTCCACTTT,CASGGDNSPLHF
TRBD1,16,TRBV18,TRBJ2-2,-,TGTGCCAGCTCACCACAGGGGGCCAAGGTCACCGGGGAGCTGTTTTTT,CASSPQGAKVTGELFF
TRBD2,15,TRBV6-5,TRBJ2-1,-,TGTGCCAGCAGTTACTCGGGGGGGTTCCACAATGAGCAGTTCTTC,CASSYSGGFHNEQFF
-,16,TRBV9,TRBJ2-2,-,TGTGCCAGCAGCCTCGGTCCCGGCGGGAACACCGGGGAGCTGTTTTTT,CASSLGPGGNTGELFF
TRBD1,13,TRBV2,TRBJ2-7,-,TGTGCCAGCAGGGGGACAGGGCCCTACGAGCAGTACTTC,CASRGTGPYEQYF
-,13,TRBV2,TRBJ1-6,-,TGTGCCAGCAGTGAAGTGGAGGGGAGCCCCCTCCACTTT,CASSEVEGSPLHF
-,13,TRBV10-2,TRBJ2-1,-,TGCGCCACCACATGGGACTTGTACAATGAGCAGTTCTTC,CATTWDLYNEQFF
-,13,TRBV7-9,TRBJ1-4,-,TGTGCCAGCAGCTTTAGACAAGCGAGGGAACTGTTTTTT,CASSFRQARELFF
TRBD2,15,TRBV5-5,TRBJ2-7,-,TGTGCCAGCAGCTCCCCCAGCGGGAGCTCCTACGAGCAGTACTTC,CASSSPSGSSYEQYF
TRBD2,16,TRBV10-1,TRBJ2-1,-,TGCGCCAGCAGTGAGGGCCGGGGGGGCCCTTACAATGAGCAGTTCTTC,CASSEGRGGPYNEQFF
-,19,TRBV4-1,TRBJ1-2,-,TGCGCCAGCAGCCAAGTCGGGACAATCCTCGGCGGGGCTAACTATGGCTACACCTTC,CASSQVGTILGGANYGYTF
-,15,TRBV18,TRBJ2-1,-,TGTGCCAGCTCACCATCTTCCGGGACTCTGAATGAGCAGTTCTTC,CASSPSSGTLNEQFF